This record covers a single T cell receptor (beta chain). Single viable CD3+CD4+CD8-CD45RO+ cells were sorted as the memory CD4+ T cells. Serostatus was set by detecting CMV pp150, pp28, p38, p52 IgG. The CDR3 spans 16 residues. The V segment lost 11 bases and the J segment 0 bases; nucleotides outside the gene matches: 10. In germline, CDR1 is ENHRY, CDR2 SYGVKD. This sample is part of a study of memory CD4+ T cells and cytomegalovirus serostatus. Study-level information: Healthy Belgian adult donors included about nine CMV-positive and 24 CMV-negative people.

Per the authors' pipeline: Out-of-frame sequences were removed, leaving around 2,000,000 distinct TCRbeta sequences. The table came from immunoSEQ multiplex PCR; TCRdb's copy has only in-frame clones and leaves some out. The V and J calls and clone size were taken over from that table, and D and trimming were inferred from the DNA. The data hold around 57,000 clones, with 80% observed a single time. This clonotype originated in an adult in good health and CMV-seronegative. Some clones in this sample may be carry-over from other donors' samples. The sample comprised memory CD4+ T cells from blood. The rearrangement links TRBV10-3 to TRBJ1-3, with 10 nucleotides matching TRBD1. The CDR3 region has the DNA TGTGCCGCATGGGGGACAGGGGTAACCTCTGGAAACACCATATATTTT. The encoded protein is CAAWGTGVTSGNTIYF.